This T cell receptor beta chain was obtained from a study of regulatory T cells in long-lasting Graves disease. Study-wide context: Treatment with antithyroid drugs for over 5 years, together with positive TSH receptor antibodies, meant persistent Graves' disease.

Time point defined: persistent/refractory GD, antithyroid drugs over 5 years with positive TRAb. PBMC-derived RNA was used for the TCR library. Staff took around 9 milliliters of peripheral blood and put it into EDTA tubes. In this sample, this clonotype turned up a few times. Its antigen is undetermined. iRepertoire HTBI primers and Arm-PCR of CDR3 regions built TCR beta libraries. Original data processing: In the combined samples, around 60 TRBV and 14 TRBJ segments were identified. MiXCR, run by TCRdb on the multiplex PCR reads, gives a single entry per CDR3 protein. The authors' filters were not applied to this entry. The table includes some 330,000 distinct CDR3 sequences, approximately 25% detected once. The CDR3 runs to 17 residues. V dropped 5 bases and J dropped 7 bases, with 23 bases sitting between them. CDR1 and CDR2 (germline): MNHNS, SASEGT. Study-wide points: Gene preferences differed: TRBV28, TRBJ1-2, TRBJ2-5 in persistent cases.

Specimen: peripheral blood mononuclear cells (PBMCs), collected when the disease was refractory, from a patient treated with antithyroid drugs. V usage is TRBV6-1 and J usage is TRBJ2-2; possibly TRBD1 for D (6 bases). The clonotype comes from a middle-aged woman with Graves disease. The CDR3 is CASSIPTGRQGSGELFF. The CDR3 DNA sequence: TGTGCCAGCAGTATACCTACCGGCCGCCAGGGGAGCGGGGAGCTGTTTTTT.